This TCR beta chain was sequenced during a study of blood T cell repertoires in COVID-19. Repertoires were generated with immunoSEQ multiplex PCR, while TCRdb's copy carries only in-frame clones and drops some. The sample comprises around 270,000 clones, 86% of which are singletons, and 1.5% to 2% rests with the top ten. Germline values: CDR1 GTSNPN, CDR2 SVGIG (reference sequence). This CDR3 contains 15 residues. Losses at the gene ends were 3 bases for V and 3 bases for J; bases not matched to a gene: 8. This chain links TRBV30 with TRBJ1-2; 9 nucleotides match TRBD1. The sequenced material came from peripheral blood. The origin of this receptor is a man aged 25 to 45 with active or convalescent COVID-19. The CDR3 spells CAWSNTGGWDYGYTF. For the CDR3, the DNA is TGTGCCTGGAGCAACACAGGGGGCTGGGACTATGGCTACACCTTC.